This TCR beta chain emerged from a study of T cells in Graves' hyperthyroidism and ophthalmopathy (dated 2019 in TCRdb). As for the study more broadly: Peripheral blood samples were taken at initial diagnosis, before any treatment was given. To identify TCR V-J signatures that set the groups apart, the researchers used a discovery cohort of about a hundred patients, made up of about 44 with Graves' ophthalmopathy and 55 to 65 with stable Graves' hyperthyroidism. Prospective prediction of ophthalmopathy was tested in an independent validation cohort of about 19 hyperthyroidism patients and 15 to 17 patients who later progressed to ophthalmopathy. Once sampling was done, hyperthyroidism patients were given methimazole at a starting dose of 30 mg daily, whereas ophthalmopathy patients were given high-dose intravenous methylprednisolone. Thyroid tissue and blood T-cell repertoires from roughly six Graves' hyperthyroidism patients were also compared in the study. The paper describes TCR Vbeta CDR3 sequencing of 140 or so peripheral blood samples, made up of about 40 ophthalmopathy patients, roughly 75 hyperthyroidism patients and about 17 progressor patients. The 75 to 100 discovery patients were divided at random into training and test sets in a 7:3 ratio.

What the authors observed across the whole study: In validation, the model predicted progression to ophthalmopathy a median of about 6 months before onset, with roughly 71% sensitivity and about 72% specificity. Ophthalmopathy was separated from stable hyperthyroidism by a 13 V-J signature model, with over 85% sensitivity and approximately 81% specificity obtained in cross-validation and 80%/75% obtained in testing. Blood samples also contained most of the expanded thyroid clonotypes (frequency above 0.001), which suggests that blood repertoires may reflect thyroid immune responses. No statistical method was used to set the sample size in advance, and investigators knew the group allocation.

Moderately to severely active disease, a Clinical Activity Score of at least 3, a NOSPECS grade of at least 4, and a duration under 3 months were present in ophthalmopathy patients. Exclusion was applied to patients with uncontrolled infections, other autoimmune diseases, pregnancy or lactation. Clinical symptoms, serum thyroxine and TRAb, thyroid ultrasound, and orbital computed tomography formed the basis for the diagnoses. PBMCs were isolated from roughly 10 ml of fresh peripheral blood by Ficoll-Paque density gradient centrifugation. Total RNA was extracted with Trizol reagent, and quality was checked on an Agilent 2100 Bioanalyzer. Taken from cysteine to phenylalanine, the CDR3 has 14 residues. Left in the record is the CDR3 DNA by itself, 42 bases read in frame from the first base. As encoded in the germline V gene (reference sequence), CDR1 is LGHDT while CDR2 is YNNKEL. V lost 0 bases and J lost 4 bases; the stretch between them is 9 bases long.

TCR beta CDR3 regions were amplified from RNA transcripts. A first-round RT-PCR of the TCR CDR3 used the HTBI primer set with the Qiagen OneStep RT-PCR kit. A second multiplex PCR round built the libraries, followed by size selection and purification. Sequencing of the libraries was done on an Illumina HiSeq2000 using paired-end 100 bp reads. The original pipeline was this. SOAPnuke was used to process the raw data, removing reads that contained adapters or uncalled bases, had a mean Phred below 15, or lacked an exact match to the constant primer or identifier. COPE v1.2.5 was used to merge the high-quality paired reads, and each unique nucleotide sequence was defined as a clonotype. MiTCR v1.1 was used to align clonotypes to the IMGT TRBV, TRBD and TRBJ reference segments. Only V-J combinations with frequency above 0.0001, covering 99% to 99.2% of repertoires, were analysed. The TCS score was defined as F50 (clonal expansion) divided by E x V (chaos), with BLOSUM62-based TCRdist calculated between CDR3 peptides within each V-J. Welch's t-statistics and random forest reduced approximately 520 V-J features to 10 to 15, which were used in a naive Bayes classifier (R e1071). In-frame beta chains were kept once TCRdb had trimmed the public reads at Q25 with fastp and called clones with MiXCR. For every CDR3 protein sequence, its rows merge into one entry that carries the most common genes and DNA. In this record, the V and J calls reflect TCRdb's handling and not the investigators' own analysis. For this sample there are about 640,000 distinct CDR3 sequences; around 20% appear just once. Roughly 30% of the sample goes to the ten largest clones.

This clonotype was observed many times. Its binding antigen is unknown. Base qualities were left out, and no much larger clone turns up one base away. The origin of this receptor is a man aged 25 to 40 with Graves' ophthalmopathy. The V gene is TRBV3-1 and the J gene is TRBJ1-1; no D gene call is confident. Sequences were obtained from blood. CDR3 reads: CASSQDRLITEAFF. The DNA sequence is TGTGCCAGCAGCCAAGATCGCCTGATCACTGAAGCTTTCTTT.